This T cell receptor beta chain comes out of a study of control samples from healthy donors and cancer patients. The CDR3 sequence is 14 residues long. V dropped 2 bases and J dropped 3 bases, with 11 bases sitting between them. CDR1 is SGHRS, CDR2 YFSETQ, per germline. The table came from immunoSEQ multiplex PCR; TCRdb's copy has only in-frame clones and leaves some out. The sample includes some 150,000 clones, around 96% of them seen just once. The sequencing input was blood. The sequence was collected from a woman in her twenties or thirties in good health. The V call is TRBV5-1, the J call TRBJ1-1, with a possible D match to TRBD1 (5 bases). CDR3 sequence: CASSFSDSYTEAFF. The CDR3 bases are TGCGCCAGCAGCTTTTCCGACAGTTACACTGAAGCTTTCTTT.